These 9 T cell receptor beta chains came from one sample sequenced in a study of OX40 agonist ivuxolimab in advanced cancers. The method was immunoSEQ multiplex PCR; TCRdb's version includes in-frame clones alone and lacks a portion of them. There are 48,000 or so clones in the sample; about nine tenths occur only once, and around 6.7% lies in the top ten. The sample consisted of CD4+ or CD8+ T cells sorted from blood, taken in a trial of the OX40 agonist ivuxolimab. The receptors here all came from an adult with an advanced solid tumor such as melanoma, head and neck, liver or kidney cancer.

CDR3 DNA: TGTGCCAGCACCCCCAGCGGCGGGTACAATGAGCAGTTCTTC. Amino acids: CASTPSGGYNEQFF. The chain recombines TRBV5-4 with TRBJ2-1; tentative D call: TRBD2 (5 bases). Looked up from germline, CDR1 is SGHNT and CDR2 is YYREEE (reference sequence). The CDR3 totals 14 residues. Trimming left V 6 bases short and J 4 bases short, with 14 bases between.

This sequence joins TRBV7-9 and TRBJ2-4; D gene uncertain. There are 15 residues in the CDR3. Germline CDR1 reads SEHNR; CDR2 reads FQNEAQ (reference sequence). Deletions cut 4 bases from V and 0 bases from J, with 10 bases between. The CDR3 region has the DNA TGTGCCAGCAGCTCTTCAGGCGTAGCCAAAAACATTCAGTACTTC. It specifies CASSSSGVAKNIQYF.

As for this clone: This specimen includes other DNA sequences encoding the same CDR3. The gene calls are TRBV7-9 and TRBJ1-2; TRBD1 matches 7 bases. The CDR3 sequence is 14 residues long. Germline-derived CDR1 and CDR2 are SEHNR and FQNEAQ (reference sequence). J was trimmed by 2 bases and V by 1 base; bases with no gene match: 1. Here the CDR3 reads CASSLGQGNYGYTF. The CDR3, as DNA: TGTGCCAGCAGCTTAGGACAGGGAAACTATGGCTACACCTTC.

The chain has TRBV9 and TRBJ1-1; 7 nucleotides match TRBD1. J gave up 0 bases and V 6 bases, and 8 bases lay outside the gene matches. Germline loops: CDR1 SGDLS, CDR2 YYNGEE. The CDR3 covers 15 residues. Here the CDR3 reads CASTRQGDMNTEAFF. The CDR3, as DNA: TGTGCCAGCACCCGACAGGGCGATATGAACACTGAAGCTTTCTTT. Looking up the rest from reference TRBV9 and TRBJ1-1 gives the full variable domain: DSGVTQTPKHLITATGQRVTLRCSPRSGDLSVYWYQQSLDQGLQFLIQYYNGEERAKGNILERFSAQQFPDLHSELNLSSLELGDSALYFCASTRQGDMNTEAFFGQGTRLTVV.

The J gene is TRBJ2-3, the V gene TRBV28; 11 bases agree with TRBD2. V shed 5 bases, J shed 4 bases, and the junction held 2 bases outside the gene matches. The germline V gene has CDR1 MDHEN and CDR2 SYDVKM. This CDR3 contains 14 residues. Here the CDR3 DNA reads TGTGCCAGCAGTCTAGCGGGGGGTCCAGATACGCAGTATTTT. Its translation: CASSLAGGPDTQYF.

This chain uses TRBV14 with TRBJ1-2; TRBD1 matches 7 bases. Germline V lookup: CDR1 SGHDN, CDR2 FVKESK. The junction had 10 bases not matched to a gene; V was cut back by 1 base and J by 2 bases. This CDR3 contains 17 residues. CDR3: CASSQVSRQGWNYGYTF. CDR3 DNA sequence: TGTGCCAGCAGCCAAGTCTCACGACAGGGATGGAACTATGGCTACACCTTC.

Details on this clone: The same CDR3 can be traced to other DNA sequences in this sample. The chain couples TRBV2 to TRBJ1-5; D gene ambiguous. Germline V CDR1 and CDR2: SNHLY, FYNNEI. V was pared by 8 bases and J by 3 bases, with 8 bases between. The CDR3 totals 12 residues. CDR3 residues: CASRALNQPQHF. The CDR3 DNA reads TGTGCCAGCCGGGCCCTCAATCAGCCCCAGCATTTT.

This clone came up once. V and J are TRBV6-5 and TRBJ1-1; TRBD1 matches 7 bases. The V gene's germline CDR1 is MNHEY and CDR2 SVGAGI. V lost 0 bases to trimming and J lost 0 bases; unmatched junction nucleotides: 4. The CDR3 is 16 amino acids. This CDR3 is CASSYSSTGMNTEAFF. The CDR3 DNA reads TGTGCCAGCAGTTACTCATCGACAGGGATGAACACTGAAGCTTTCTTT.

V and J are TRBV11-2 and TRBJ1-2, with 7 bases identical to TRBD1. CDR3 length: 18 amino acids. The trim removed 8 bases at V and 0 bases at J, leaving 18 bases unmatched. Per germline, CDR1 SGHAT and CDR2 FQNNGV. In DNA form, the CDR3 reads TGTGCCAGCCATAATAGGGCAGGGGGAACGTTAGCTAACTATGGCTACACCTTC. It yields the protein CASHNRAGGTLANYGYTF. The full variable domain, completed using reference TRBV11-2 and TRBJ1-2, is EAGVAQSPRYKIIEKRQSVAFWCNPISGHATLYWYQQILGQGPKLLIQFQNNGVVDDSQLPKDRFSAERLKGVDSTLKIQPAKLEDSAVYLCASHNRAGGTLANYGYTFGSGTRLTVV.